This T cell receptor beta chain appears in the sequencing data of a study of T cells in Graves' hyperthyroidism and ophthalmopathy. The CDR3 covers 15 residues. V was shortened by 7 bases and J by 0 bases, with 13 bases between the two germline ends. The germline V gene encodes CDR1 LNHDA and CDR2 SQIVND (reference sequence). RNA transcripts provided the source from which TCR beta CDR3 regions were amplified. The primer set for the first-round RT-PCR of the TCR CDR3 was HTBI. In TCRdb, the multiplex PCR reads were re-called with MiXCR into one record per CDR3 protein. Of 550,000 to 650,000 distinct CDR3 sequences in the sample, roughly 13% were seen once. This clonotype was seen repeatedly, ten times or more.

The receptor was isolated from a woman aged 25 to 39 with Graves' hyperthyroidism that later progressed to Graves' ophthalmopathy. The sample was blood. The chain uses TRBV19 and TRBJ2-1; D ambiguous. Here the CDR3 reads CASTYGVSSYNEQFF. CDR3 sequence (DNA): TGTGCCAGTACTTATGGGGTAAGCTCCTACAATGAGCAGTTCTTC.